This TCR beta chain appears in the sequencing data of a study of blood T cell repertoires in COVID-19. Looking at the study overall: From the United States, Italy and Spain came samples of acute and convalescent COVID-19.

V shed 5 bases, J shed 9 bases, and the junction held 6 bases outside the gene matches. CDR3 length: 13 residues. Germline V gives CDR1 LGHDT, CDR2 YNNKEL (reference sequence). In the original analysis: Amplified reference gene primers provided the basis for estimating nucleated cell counts. TCRdb's copy holds only in-frame clones and misses some; the assay was immunoSEQ multiplex PCR. The V and J calls and clone size were taken over from that table, and D and trimming were inferred from the DNA. The sample lists approximately 150,000 clones, 80% to 90% occurring once. The specimen was PBMCs or T cells enriched from blood (not recorded which). The chain employs TRBV3-1 (or the pseudogene TRBV3-2) and TRBJ2-1; 8 bases map to TRBD2. The sequence derives from a man aged 35-49 years with acute COVID-19. The CDR3: CASSVGLAGEQFF. The CDR3 nucleotides are TGTGCCAGCAGCGTTGGACTAGCAGGTGAGCAGTTCTTC.